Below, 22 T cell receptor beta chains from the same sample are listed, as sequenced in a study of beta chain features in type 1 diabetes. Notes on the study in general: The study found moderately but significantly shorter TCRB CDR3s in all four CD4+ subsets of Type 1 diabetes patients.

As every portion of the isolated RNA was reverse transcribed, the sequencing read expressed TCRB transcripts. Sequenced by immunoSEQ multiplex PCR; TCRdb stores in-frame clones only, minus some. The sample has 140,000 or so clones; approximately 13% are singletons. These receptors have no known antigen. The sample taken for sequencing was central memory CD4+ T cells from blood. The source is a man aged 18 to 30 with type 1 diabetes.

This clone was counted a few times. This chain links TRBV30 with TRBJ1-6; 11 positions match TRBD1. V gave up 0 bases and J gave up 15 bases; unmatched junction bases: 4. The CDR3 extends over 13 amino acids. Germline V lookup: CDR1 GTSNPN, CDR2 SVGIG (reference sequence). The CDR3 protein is CAWSVGTGGHLHF. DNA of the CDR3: TGTGCCTGGAGTGTAGGGACAGGGGGGCACCTCCACTTT.

The CDR3 region is CASSLLAGSTDTQYF. CDR3 nucleotide sequence: TGTGCCAGCAGTTTACTAGCGGGAAGCACAGATACGCAGTATTTT. The chain is built from TRBV27 and TRBJ2-3, with 9 bases that match TRBD2. V was clipped by 2 bases and J by 0 bases; unmatched bases: 0. This CDR3 comprises 15 residues. In germline, CDR1 is MNHEY, CDR2 SMNVEV (reference sequence).

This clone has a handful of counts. The DNA for the CDR3 is TGTGCCAGCAATCCGGGACTAGCGGGGGGAGAGCAGTTCTTC. Amino acid sequence: CASNPGLAGGEQFF. The chain couples TRBV6-1 to TRBJ2-1, with 15 bases lining up with TRBD2. The CDR3 length is 14 residues. V trimming: 7 bases; J trimming: 10 bases; junction bases outside the gene matches: 5. Germline loops: CDR1 MNHNS, CDR2 SASEGT.

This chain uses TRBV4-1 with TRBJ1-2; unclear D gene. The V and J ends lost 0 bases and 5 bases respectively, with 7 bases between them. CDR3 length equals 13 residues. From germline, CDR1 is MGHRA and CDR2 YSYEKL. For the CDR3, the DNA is TGCGCCAGCAGCCAAGATTCCGGATATGGCTACACCTTC. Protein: CASSQDSGYGYTF.

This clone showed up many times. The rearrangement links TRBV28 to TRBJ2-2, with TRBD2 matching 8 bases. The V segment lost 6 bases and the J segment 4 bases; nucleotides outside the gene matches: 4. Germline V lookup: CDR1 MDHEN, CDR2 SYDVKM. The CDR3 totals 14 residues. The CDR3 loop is CASRSGGLTGELFF. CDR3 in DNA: TGTGCCAGCAGAAGCGGGGGACTCACCGGGGAGCTGTTTTTT.

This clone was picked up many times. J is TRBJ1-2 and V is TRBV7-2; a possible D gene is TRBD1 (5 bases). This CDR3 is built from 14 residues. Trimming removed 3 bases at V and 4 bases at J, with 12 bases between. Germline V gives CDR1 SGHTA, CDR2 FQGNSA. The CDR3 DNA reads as TGTGCCAGCAGCTTTAGGCAGGGAAGCTATGGCTACACCTTC. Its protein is CASSFRQGSYGYTF.

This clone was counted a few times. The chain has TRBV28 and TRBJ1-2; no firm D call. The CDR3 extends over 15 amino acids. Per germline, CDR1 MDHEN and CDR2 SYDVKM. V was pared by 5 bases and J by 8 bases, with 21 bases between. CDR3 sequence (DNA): TGTGCCAGCAGTACCCCTGGACCTCTCCTGGGGGGCTACACCTTC. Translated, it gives CASSTPGPLLGGYTF.

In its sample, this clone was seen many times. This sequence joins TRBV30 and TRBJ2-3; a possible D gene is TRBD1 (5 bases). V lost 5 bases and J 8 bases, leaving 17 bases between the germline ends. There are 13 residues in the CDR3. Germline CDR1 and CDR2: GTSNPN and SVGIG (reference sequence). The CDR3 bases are TGTGCCTGGTCCGAGGCCGTAAGGGGTACGCAGTATTTT. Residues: CAWSEAVRGTQYF.

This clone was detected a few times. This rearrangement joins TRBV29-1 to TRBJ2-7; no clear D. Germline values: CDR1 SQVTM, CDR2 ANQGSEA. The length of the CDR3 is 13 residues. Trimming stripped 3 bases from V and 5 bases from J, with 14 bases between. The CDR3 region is CSVERLTGDEQYF. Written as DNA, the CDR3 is TGCAGCGTTGAGAGGCTCACCGGAGACGAGCAGTACTTC.

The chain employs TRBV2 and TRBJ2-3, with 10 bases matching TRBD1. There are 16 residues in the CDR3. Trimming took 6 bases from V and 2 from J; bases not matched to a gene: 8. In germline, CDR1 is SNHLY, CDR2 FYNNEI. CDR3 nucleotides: TGTGCCAGCAGCCCGAGGACAGGGGGGACCACAGATACGCAGTATTTT. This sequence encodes CASSPRTGGTTDTQYF.

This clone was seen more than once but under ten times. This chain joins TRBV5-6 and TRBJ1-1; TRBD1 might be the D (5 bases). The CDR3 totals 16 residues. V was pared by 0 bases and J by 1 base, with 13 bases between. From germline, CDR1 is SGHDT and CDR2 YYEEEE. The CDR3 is CASSLVGPGENTEAFF. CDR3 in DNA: TGTGCCAGCAGCTTGGTTGGTCCGGGGGAGAACACTGAAGCTTTCTTT.

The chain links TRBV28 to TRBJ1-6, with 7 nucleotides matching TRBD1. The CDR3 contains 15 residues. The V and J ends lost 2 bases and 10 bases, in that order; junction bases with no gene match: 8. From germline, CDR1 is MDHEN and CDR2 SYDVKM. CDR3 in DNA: TGTGCCAGCAGTTTAATAGACAGGGACGGATCACCCCTCCACTTT. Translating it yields CASSLIDRDGSPLHF.

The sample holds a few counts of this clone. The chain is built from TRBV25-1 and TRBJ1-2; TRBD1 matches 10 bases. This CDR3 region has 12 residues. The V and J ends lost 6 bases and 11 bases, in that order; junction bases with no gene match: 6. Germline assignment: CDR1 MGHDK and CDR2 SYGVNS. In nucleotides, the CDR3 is TGTGCCAGCAGCGCAGACAGGGGGCTATACACCTTC. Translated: CASSADRGLYTF.

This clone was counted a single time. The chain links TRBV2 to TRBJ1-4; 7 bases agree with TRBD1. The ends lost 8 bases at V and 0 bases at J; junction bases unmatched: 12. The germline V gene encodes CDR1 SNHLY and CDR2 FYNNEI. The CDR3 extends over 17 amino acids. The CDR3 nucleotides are TGTGCCAGCCTCACACCGGGACAGAGATCAACTAATGAAAAACTGTTTTTT. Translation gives CASLTPGQRSTNEKLFF.

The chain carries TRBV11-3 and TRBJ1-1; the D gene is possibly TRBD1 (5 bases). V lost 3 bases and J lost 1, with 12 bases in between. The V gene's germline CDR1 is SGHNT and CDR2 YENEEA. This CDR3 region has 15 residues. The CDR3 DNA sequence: TGTGCCAGCAGCTTGGATTCAACAGGGAACACTGAAGCTTTCTTT. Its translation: CASSLDSTGNTEAFF.

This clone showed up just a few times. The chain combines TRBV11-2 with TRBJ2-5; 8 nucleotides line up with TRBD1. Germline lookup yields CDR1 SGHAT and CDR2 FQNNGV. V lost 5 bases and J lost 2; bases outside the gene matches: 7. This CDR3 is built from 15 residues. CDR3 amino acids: CASSAGTGIQETQYF. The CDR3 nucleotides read TGTGCCAGCAGCGCCGGGACAGGAATTCAAGAGACCCAGTACTTC.

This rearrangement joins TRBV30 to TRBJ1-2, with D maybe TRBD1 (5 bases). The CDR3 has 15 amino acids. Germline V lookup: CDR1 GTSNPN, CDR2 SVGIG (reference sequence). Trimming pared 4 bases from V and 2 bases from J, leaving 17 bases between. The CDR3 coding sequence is TGTGCCTGGAAGGCGAGGGGCCTAGAAAACTATGGCTACACCTTC. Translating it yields CAWKARGLENYGYTF.

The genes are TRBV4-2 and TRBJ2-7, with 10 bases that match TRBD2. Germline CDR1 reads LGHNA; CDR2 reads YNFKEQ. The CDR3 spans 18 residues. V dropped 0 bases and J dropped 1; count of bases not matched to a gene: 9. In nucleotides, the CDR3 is TGTGCCAGCAGCCAAGAAAATCCCCTAGCGGGGGCTTCCTACGAGCAGTACTTC. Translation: CASSQENPLAGASYEQYF.

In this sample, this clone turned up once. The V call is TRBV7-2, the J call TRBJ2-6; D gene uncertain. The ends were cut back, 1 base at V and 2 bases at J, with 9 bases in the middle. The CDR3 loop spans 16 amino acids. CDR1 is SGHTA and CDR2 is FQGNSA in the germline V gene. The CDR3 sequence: CASSLVGGPGANVLTF. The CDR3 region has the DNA TGTGCCAGCAGCTTAGTTGGTGGTCCTGGGGCCAACGTCCTGACTTTC.

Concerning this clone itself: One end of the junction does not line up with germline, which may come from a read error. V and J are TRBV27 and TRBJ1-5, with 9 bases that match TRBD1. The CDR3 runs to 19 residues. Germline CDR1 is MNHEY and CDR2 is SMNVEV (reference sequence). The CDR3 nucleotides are TGTGCCAGCAGTTTATGGCGAAGACAGGGGGGCCACTTCAATAAGCCCCAGCATTTT. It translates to CASSLWRRQGGHFNKPQHF.

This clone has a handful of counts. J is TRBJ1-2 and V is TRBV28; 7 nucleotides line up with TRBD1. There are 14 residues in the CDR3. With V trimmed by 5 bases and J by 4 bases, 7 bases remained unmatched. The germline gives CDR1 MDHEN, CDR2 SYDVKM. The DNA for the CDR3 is TGTGCCAGCAGTCCAACCCGGGACAGCTATGGCTACACCTTC. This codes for CASSPTRDSYGYTF.

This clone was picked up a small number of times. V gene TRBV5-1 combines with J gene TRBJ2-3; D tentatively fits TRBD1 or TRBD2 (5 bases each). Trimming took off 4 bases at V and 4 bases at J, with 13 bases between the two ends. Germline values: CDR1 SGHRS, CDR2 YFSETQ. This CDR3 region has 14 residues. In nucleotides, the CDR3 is TGCGCCAGCAGCCCTGGACAAGCGGCAGATACGCAGTATTTT. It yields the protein CASSPGQAADTQYF.